This TCR beta chain was captured in a study of shared clonotypes between healthy human individuals. Assay used: immunoSEQ multiplex PCR; TCRdb lists only in-frame clones, some missing. The table shows around 2,000,000 clones, with about 93% occurring only once. As defined, naive CD8 cells were CD45RO-negative and positively selected for CCR7, with terminally differentiated effector memory CD45RA+ cells excluded. The V and J ends lost 5 bases and 1 base respectively, with 18 bases between them. Germline V gene data show CDR1 as SEHNR and CDR2 as FQNEAQ (reference sequence). This CDR3 contains 18 residues.

The rearrangement uses TRBV7-9 and TRBJ2-6; D is uncertain. This clonotype was sampled from a man between 18 and 35 years old in good health. Some clones in this sample may be carry-over from other donors' samples. Sequenced material: naive CD8+ T cells from PBMCs. The CDR3 protein is CASSVPVGPSSGANVLTF. CDR3 in DNA: TGTGCCAGCAGCGTCCCTGTTGGGCCTAGTTCTGGGGCCAACGTCCTGACTTTC.